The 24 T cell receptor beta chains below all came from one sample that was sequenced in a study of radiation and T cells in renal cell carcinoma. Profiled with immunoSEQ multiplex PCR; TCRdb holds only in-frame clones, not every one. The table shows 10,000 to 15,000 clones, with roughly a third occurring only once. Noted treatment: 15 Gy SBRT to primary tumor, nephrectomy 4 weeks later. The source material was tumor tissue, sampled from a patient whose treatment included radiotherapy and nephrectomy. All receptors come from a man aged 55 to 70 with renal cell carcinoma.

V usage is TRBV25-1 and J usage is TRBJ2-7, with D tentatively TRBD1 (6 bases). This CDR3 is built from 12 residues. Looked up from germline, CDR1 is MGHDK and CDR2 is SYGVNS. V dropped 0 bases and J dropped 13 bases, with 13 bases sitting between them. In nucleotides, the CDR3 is TGTGCCAGCAGTGAATATGGCGACAGGTTCTACGTC. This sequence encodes CASSEYGDRFYV.

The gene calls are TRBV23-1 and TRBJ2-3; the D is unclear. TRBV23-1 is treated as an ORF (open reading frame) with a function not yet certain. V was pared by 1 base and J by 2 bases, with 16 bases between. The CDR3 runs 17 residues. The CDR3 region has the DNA TGCGCCAGCAGTCAATGTGGGTTAATTAAGAACACAGATACGCAGTATTTT. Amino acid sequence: CASSQCGLIKNTDTQYF.

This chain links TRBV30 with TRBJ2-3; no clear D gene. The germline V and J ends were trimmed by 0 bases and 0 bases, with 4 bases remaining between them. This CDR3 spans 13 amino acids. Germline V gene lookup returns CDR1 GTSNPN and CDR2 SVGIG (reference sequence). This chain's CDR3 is CAWSVRSTDTQYF. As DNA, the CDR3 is TGTGCCTGGAGTGTACGGAGCACAGATACGCAGTATTTT.

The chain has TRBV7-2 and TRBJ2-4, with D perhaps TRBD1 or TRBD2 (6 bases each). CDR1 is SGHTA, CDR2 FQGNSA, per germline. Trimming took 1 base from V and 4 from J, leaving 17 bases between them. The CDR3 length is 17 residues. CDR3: CASSLVSRGQGKNIQYF. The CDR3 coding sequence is TGTGCCAGCAGCTTAGTGTCGCGGGGCCAGGGGAAAAACATTCAGTACTTC.

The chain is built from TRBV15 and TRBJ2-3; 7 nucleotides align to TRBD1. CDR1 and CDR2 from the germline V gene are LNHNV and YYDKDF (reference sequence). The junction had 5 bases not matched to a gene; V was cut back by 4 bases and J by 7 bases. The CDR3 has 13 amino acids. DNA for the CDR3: TGTGCCACCAGCATTGACAGGGCTTATACGCAGTATTTT. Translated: CATSIDRAYTQYF.

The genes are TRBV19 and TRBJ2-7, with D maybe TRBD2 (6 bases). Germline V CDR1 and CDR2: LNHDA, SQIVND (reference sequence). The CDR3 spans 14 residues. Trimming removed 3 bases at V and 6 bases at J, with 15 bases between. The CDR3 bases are TGTGCCAGTAGTATTAAACGGGCCGGGGGCGAGCAGTACTTC. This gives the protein CASSIKRAGGEQYF.

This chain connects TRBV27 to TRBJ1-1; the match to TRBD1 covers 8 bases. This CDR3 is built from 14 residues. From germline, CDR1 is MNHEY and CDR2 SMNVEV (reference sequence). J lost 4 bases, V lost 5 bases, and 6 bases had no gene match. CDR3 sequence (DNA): TGTGCCAGCAGTGCCTACAGGGGGACCACTGAAGCTTTCTTT. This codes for CASSAYRGTTEAFF.

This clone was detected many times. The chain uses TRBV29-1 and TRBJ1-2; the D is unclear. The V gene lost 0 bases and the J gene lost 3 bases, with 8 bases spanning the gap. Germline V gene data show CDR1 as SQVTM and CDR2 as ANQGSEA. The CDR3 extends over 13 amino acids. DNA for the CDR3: TGCAGCGTTGAAGATCGTCGGGACTATGGCTACACCTTC. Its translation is CSVEDRRDYGYTF.

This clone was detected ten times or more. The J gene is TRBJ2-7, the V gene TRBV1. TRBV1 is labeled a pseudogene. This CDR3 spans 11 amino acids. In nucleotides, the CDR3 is TGCACCAGGGACCGCTCCTACGAGCAGTACTTC. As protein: CTRDRSYEQYF.

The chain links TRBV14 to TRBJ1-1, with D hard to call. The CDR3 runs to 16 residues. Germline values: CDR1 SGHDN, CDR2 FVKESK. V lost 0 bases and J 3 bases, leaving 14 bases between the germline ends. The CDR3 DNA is TGTGCCAGCAGCCAAGATTGGACTACAACCTACACTGAAGCTTTCTTT. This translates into CASSQDWTTTYTEAFF.

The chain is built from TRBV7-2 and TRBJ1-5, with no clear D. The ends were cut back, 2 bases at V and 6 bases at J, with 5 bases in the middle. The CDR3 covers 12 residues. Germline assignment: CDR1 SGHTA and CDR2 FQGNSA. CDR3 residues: CASSLWGQPQHF. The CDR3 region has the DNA TGTGCCAGCAGCTTATGGGGTCAGCCCCAGCATTTT.

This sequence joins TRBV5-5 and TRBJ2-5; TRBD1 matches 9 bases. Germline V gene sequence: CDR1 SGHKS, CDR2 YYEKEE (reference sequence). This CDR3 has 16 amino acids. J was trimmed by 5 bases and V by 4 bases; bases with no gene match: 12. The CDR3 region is CASSGRQGDPRETQYF. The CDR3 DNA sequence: TGTGCCAGCAGCGGAAGACAGGGGGACCCCCGGGAGACCCAGTACTTC.

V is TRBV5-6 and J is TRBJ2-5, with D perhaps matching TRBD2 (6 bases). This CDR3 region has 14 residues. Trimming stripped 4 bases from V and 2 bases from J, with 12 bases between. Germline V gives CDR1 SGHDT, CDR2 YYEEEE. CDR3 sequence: CASSQRTTQETQYF. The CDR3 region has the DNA TGTGCCAGCAGCCAGCGGACTACTCAAGAGACCCAGTACTTC.

The CDR3 is CASSQDVGTGGYNEQFF. In DNA, the CDR3 is TGCGCCAGCAGCCAAGATGTAGGGACAGGGGGTTATAATGAGCAGTTCTTC. The chain links TRBV4-1 to TRBJ2-1; 11 positions match TRBD1. Germline CDR1 is MGHRA and CDR2 is YSYEKL. After removal of 0 bases from V and 7 bases from J, the junction contained 8 bases not matched to a gene. The CDR3 is made up of 17 amino acids.

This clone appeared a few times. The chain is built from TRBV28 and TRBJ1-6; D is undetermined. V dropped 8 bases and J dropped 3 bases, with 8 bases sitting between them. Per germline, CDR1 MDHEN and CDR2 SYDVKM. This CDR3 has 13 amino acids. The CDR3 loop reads CASCQLYNSPLHF. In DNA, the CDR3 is TGTGCCAGCTGTCAGCTCTATAATTCACCCCTCCACTTT.

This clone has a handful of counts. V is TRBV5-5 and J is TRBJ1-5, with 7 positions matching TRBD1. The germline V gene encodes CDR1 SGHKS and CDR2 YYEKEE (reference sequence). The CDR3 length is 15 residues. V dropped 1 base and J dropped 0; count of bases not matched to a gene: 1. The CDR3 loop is CASSLWDSSNQPQHF. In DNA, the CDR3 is TGTGCCAGCAGCTTGTGGGACAGTAGCAATCAGCCCCAGCATTTT.

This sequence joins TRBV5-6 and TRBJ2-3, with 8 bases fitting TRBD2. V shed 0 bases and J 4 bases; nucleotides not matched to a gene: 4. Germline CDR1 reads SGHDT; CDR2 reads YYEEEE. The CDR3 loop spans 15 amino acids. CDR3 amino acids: CASSLVGTSADTQYF. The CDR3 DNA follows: TGTGCCAGCAGCTTGGTGGGGACTAGTGCAGATACGCAGTATTTT. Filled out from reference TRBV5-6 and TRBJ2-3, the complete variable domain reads DAGVTQSPTHLIKTRGQQVTLRCSPKSGHDTVSWYQQALGQGPQFIFQYYEEEERQRGNFPDRFSGHQFPNYSSELNVNALLLGDSALYLCASSLVGTSADTQYFGPGTRLTVL.

Here the CDR3 DNA reads TGCGCCAGCAGCTTGTTGTCGGGCTCCTACAATGAGCAGTTCTTC. This encodes CASSLLSGSYNEQFF. The rearrangement uses TRBV5-1 and TRBJ2-1; unclear D gene. Germline CDR1 SGHRS, CDR2 YFSETQ. The V end was cut by 1 base, the J end by 0 bases, with 8 bases between. The CDR3 consists of 15 residues.

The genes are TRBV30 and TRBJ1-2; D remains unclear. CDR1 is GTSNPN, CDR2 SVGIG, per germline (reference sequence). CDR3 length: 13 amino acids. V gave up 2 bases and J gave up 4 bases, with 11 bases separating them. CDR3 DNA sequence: TGTGCCTGGAGTAAGGAAACCATCTATGGCTACACCTTC. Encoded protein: CAWSKETIYGYTF.

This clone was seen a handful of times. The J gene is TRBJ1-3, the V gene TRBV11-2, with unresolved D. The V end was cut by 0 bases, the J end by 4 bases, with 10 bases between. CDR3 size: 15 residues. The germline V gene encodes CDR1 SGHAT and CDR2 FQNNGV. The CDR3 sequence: CASSLERVLGNTIYF. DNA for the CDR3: TGTGCCAGCAGCTTAGAACGGGTGCTCGGAAACACCATATATTTT.

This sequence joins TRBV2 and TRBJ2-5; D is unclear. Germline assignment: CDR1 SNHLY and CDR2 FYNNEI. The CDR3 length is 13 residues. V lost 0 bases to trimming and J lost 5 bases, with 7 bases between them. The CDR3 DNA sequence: TGTGCCAGCAGTGAAGCGCGTTCCGAGACCCAGTACTTC. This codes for CASSEARSETQYF.

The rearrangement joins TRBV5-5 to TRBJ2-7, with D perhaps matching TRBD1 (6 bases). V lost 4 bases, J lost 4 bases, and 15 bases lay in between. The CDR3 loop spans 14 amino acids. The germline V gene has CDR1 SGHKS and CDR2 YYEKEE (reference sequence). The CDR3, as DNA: TGTGCCAGCAGCCTAACGTCAGGGGCGTACGAGCAGTACTTC. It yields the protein CASSLTSGAYEQYF.

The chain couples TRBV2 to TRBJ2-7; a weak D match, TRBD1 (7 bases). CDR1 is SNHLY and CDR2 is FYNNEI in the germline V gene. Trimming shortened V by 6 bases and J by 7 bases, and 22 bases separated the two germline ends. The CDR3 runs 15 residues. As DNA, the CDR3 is TGTGCCAGCAGGCCGGCGGGGACAGCCAGTTTAGAGCAGTACTTC. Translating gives CASRPAGTASLEQYF.

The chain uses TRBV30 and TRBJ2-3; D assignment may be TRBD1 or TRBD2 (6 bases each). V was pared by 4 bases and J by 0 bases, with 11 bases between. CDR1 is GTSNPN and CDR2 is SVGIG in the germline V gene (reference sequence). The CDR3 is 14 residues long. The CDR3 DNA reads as TGTGCCTGGAAGACGGGGGCAAGCACAGATACGCAGTATTTT. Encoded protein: CAWKTGASTDTQYF.